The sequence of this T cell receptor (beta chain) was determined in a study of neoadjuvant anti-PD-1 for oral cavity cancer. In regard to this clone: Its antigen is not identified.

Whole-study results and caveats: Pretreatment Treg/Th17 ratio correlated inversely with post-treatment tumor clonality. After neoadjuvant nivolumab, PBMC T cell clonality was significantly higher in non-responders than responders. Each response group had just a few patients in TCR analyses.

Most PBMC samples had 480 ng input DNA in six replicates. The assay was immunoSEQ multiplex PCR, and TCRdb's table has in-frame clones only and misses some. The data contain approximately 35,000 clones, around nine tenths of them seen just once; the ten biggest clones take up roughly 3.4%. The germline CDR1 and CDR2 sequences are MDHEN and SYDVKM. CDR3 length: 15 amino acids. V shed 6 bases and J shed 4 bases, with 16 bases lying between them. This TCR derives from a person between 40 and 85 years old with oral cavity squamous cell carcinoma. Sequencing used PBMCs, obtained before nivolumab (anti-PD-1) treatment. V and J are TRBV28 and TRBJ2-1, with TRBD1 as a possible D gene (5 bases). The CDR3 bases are TGTGCCAGCAGAAGTAAGCCCGACAGATACAATGAGCAGTTCTTC. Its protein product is CASRSKPDRYNEQFF.